The 28 T cell receptor beta chains below all came from one sample that was sequenced in a study of ipilimumab plus nivolumab after autologous stem cell transplantation. Only in-frame clones appear in the TCRdb table, and some are missing; sequencing was by immunoSEQ multiplex PCR. Of more than 9,000 clones listed, 60% to 70% are singletons. The sample was PBMCs, taken in a trial of ipilimumab plus nivolumab as post-transplant consolidation. The receptors derive from a female donor with multiple myeloma.

V is TRBV5-1 and J is TRBJ2-2; TRBD1 is a possible D gene (5 bases). Germline V CDR1 and CDR2: SGHRS, YFSETQ. The CDR3 contains 15 residues. V dropped 0 bases and J dropped 7 bases, with 13 bases sitting between them. Written as DNA, the CDR3 is TGCGCCAGCAGCTTGGAAGGGGCAAGGGGCGGGGAGCTGTTTTTT. Translated, it gives CASSLEGARGGELFF.

The V and J genes are TRBV28 and TRBJ2-7; 9 bases line up with TRBD1. From germline, CDR1 is MDHEN and CDR2 SYDVKM. There are 14 residues in the CDR3. Losses at the gene ends were 6 bases for V and 6 bases for J; bases not matched to a gene: 9. For the CDR3, the DNA is TGTGCCAGCAGACAGCCGGGACAGGGCATCGAGCAGTACTTC. Amino acid sequence: CASRQPGQGIEQYF.

By share of the sample, this clone is medium-sized. The chain uses TRBV9 and TRBJ1-2; possibly TRBD1 for D (5 bases). This CDR3 contains 16 residues. Trimming took off 0 bases at V and 4 bases at J, with 16 bases between the two ends. CDR1 and CDR2 from the germline V gene are SGDLS and YYNGEE. The CDR3 reads CASSVDLKGQGYGYTF. As DNA, the CDR3 is TGTGCCAGCAGCGTAGATTTAAAGGGGCAGGGCTATGGCTACACCTTC.

This clone showed up just once. The V call is TRBV5-8, the J call TRBJ2-5, with 9 bases matching TRBD2. The ends lost 6 bases at V and 4 bases at J; junction bases unmatched: 7. This CDR3 contains 14 residues. Germline-derived CDR1 and CDR2 are SGHTS and YDEGEE. The CDR3 loop reads CASTPELAGETQYF. CDR3 nucleotides: TGTGCCAGCACCCCGGAACTAGCGGGAGAGACCCAGTACTTC.

This clone occurred a few times. The chain links TRBV4-1 to TRBJ2-1, with D perhaps TRBD2 (5 bases). The CDR3 runs to 13 residues. The V end lost 5 bases, the J end lost 5 bases, and 10 bases lay between the germline ends. Looked up from germline, CDR1 is MGHRA and CDR2 is YSYEKL. The CDR3 DNA reads as TGCGCCAGCAGCTCCGAGCGGCACAATGAGCAGTTCTTC. It encodes CASSSERHNEQFF.

This chain joins TRBV5-4 and TRBJ2-1; the match to TRBD2 covers 8 bases. Germline CDR1 is SGHNT and CDR2 is YYREEE (reference sequence). Unmatched junction bases numbered 16, after V lost 4 bases and J lost 7 bases. This CDR3 has 17 amino acids. The CDR3 DNA follows: TGTGCCAGCAGCCCGGGTGGGGAAAGCGGGGGTGGAAATGAGCAGTTCTTC. Translating it yields CASSPGGESGGGNEQFF.

The sample holds a few counts of this clone. The chain carries TRBV2 and TRBJ2-1; 11 nucleotides agree with TRBD2. Looked up from germline, CDR1 is SNHLY and CDR2 is FYNNEI. V gave up 6 bases and J gave up 5 bases; unmatched junction bases: 6. The CDR3 runs to 15 residues. The CDR3, as DNA: TGTGCCAGCAGACCCGGGACTAGCGGTAACAATGAGCAGTTCTTC. As protein: CASRPGTSGNNEQFF. Variable domain in full (rest from reference TRBV2 and TRBJ2-1): EPEVTQTPSHQVTQMGQEVILRCVPISNHLYFYWYRQILGQKVEFLVSFYNNEISEKSEIFDDQFSVERPDGSNFTLKIRSTKLEDSAMYFCASRPGTSGNNEQFFGPGTRLTVL.

The chain combines TRBV30 with TRBJ2-7; 9 bases agree with TRBD1. Looked up from germline, CDR1 is GTSNPN and CDR2 is SVGIG (reference sequence). The V gene end was trimmed by 3 bases and the J gene end by 3 bases; junction bases not matched to a gene: 6. This CDR3 has 14 residues. The CDR3 region has the DNA TGTGCCTGGAGACCGACAGGGGGTGGCTACGAGCAGTACTTC. As protein: CAWRPTGGGYEQYF.

This sequence joins TRBV7-3 and TRBJ2-7, with 8 bases matching TRBD2. Germline V lookup: CDR1 SGHTA, CDR2 FQGTGA. This CDR3 has 14 residues. Trimming at V came to 8 bases and at J to 3 bases, leaving 9 bases not matched to a gene. CDR3: CASGREAGDYEQYF. The CDR3 bases are TGTGCCAGCGGTAGGGAAGCGGGAGACTACGAGCAGTACTTC.

The gene calls are TRBV30 and TRBJ2-1, with unresolved D. CDR1 GTSNPN and CDR2 SVGIG come from the germline V gene (reference sequence). This CDR3 is built from 11 residues. Trimming cost V 5 bases and J 0 bases, with 2 bases left between them. The CDR3 region is CAWGSYNEQFF. CDR3 coding DNA: TGTGCCTGGGGCTCCTACAATGAGCAGTTCTTC. The whole variable domain, remainder taken from reference TRBV30 and TRBJ2-1, is SQTIHQWPATLVQPVGSPLSLECTVEGTSNPNLYWYRQAAGRGLQLLFYSVGIGQISSEVPQNLSASRPQDRQFILSSKKLLLSDSGFYLCAWGSYNEQFFGPGTRLTVL.

V and J are TRBV5-1 and TRBJ2-5, with 12 nucleotides matching TRBD1. This CDR3 region has 17 residues. The J segment lost 5 bases and the V segment lost 4 bases, leaving 12 bases of the junction unmatched. Germline CDR1 is SGHRS and CDR2 is YFSETQ. CDR3 region: CASSTMGQGARTETQYF. In DNA form, the CDR3 reads TGCGCCAGCAGCACCATGGGACAGGGGGCACGGACGGAGACCCAGTACTTC.

The V call is TRBV7-9, the J call TRBJ1-4; D perhaps matches TRBD1 (5 bases). V dropped 2 bases and J dropped 4 bases, with 11 bases sitting between them. In germline, CDR1 is SEHNR, CDR2 FQNEAQ (reference sequence). This CDR3 is 15 amino acids long. DNA for the CDR3: TGTGCCAGCAGCTTATTCGTAGGGGATAATGAAAAACTGTTTTTT. This gives the protein CASSLFVGDNEKLFF.

The CDR3 loop reads CASRIIYTDTQYF. The CDR3 DNA reads as TGTGCCAGCAGGATAATCTACACAGATACGCAGTATTTT. The chain joins TRBV5-6 to TRBJ2-3; D gene unclear. V was trimmed by 5 bases and J by 2 bases, leaving 9 bases between them. The CDR3 runs to 13 residues. The germline CDR1 and CDR2 sequences are SGHDT and YYEEEE.

The V call is TRBV19, the J call TRBJ2-7; 11 bases are a match to TRBD2. This CDR3 has 15 amino acids. Trimming took 7 bases from V and 6 from J; bases not matched to a gene: 11. CDR1 LNHDA and CDR2 SQIVND come from the germline V gene (reference sequence). DNA for the CDR3: TGTGCCAGTACTGATATAGCGGGAGGGCCGAGCGAGCAGTACTTC. It translates to CASTDIAGGPSEQYF.

The V and J genes are TRBV27 and TRBJ2-7; D remains unclear. Trimming removed 5 bases at V and 4 bases at J, with 9 bases between. The germline CDR1 and CDR2 sequences are MNHEY and SMNVEV (reference sequence). CDR3 size: 12 residues. The CDR3 DNA reads TGTGCCAGCAGTGAAAGTAATTACGAGCAGTACTTC. This gives the protein CASSESNYEQYF.

J is TRBJ1-5 and V is TRBV11-1, with D possibly matching TRBD1 (6 bases). The CDR3 consists of 13 residues. With 4 bases removed from V and 11 bases from J, the gap between germline ends came to 15 bases. CDR1 and CDR2 (germline): SGHAT, FQDESV (reference sequence). CDR3 DNA: TGTGCCAGCAGCTCAACAGGGATAGGGACCCAGCATTTT. Its protein product is CASSSTGIGTQHF.

J is TRBJ1-4 and V is TRBV11-2; D may be TRBD1 (5 bases). The germline V gene encodes CDR1 SGHAT and CDR2 FQNNGV. The CDR3 runs to 15 residues. The ends were cut back, 3 bases at V and 8 bases at J, with 16 bases in the middle. DNA for the CDR3: TGTGCCAGCAGCTTGACTGGGGGTTTGGGGGAAAAACTGTTTTTT. It translates to CASSLTGGLGEKLFF.

The V and J genes are TRBV7-3 and TRBJ2-7; TRBD1 matches at 8 bases. This CDR3 spans 12 amino acids. The germline V gene has CDR1 SGHTA and CDR2 FQGTGA. Unmatched junction bases numbered 2, after V lost 4 bases and J lost 6 bases. For the CDR3, the DNA is TGTGCCAGCAGCTCGACAGGGGCCGAGCAGTACTTC. Translation: CASSSTGAEQYF. Full variable domain (outside the CDR3, taken from reference TRBV7-3 and TRBJ2-7): GAGVSQTPSNKVTEKGKYVELRCDPISGHTALYWYRQSLGQGPEFLIYFQGTGAADDSGLPNDRFFAVRPEGSVSTLKIQRTERGDSAVYLCASSSTGAEQYFGPGTRLTVT.

V and J are TRBV5-1 and TRBJ1-1, with 7 bases that match TRBD1. CDR3 length: 14 amino acids. V lost 2 bases to trimming and J lost 1 base; unmatched junction nucleotides: 2. Germline V gene lookup returns CDR1 SGHRS and CDR2 YFSETQ. In nucleotides, the CDR3 is TGCGCCAGCAGCTTCGGACAGGCGAACACTGAAGCTTTCTTT. Residues: CASSFGQANTEAFF.

This chain uses TRBV27 with TRBJ1-6; 8 nucleotides agree with TRBD1. V lost 4 bases to trimming and J lost 4 bases; unmatched junction nucleotides: 9. This CDR3 contains 17 residues. CDR1 is MNHEY, CDR2 SMNVEV, per germline (reference sequence). This CDR3 is CASSSNHRQGYNSPLHF. CDR3 DNA: TGTGCCAGCAGTTCGAATCACCGACAGGGGTATAATTCACCCCTCCACTTT.

In its sample, this clone was seen a few times. The genes are TRBV7-9 and TRBJ2-1, with TRBD1 matching 7 bases. Germline assignment: CDR1 SEHNR and CDR2 FQNEAQ (reference sequence). V gave up 4 bases and J gave up 2 bases; unmatched junction bases: 5. There are 15 residues in the CDR3. The CDR3 reads CASSSTGSPYNEQFF. The DNA for the CDR3 is TGTGCCAGCAGCTCGACAGGGTCCCCCTACAATGAGCAGTTCTTC.

This clone is termed medium-sized. This chain connects TRBV18 to TRBJ1-2; D not resolved. This CDR3 has 15 residues. The germline V gene has CDR1 KGHSH and CDR2 LQKENI. V was clipped by 2 bases and J by 0 bases, with 10 bases between them. Written as DNA, the CDR3 is TGTGCCAGCTCACCAGAGGGCGCAGCTAACTATGGCTACACCTTC. Translated, it gives CASSPEGAANYGYTF.

This clone came up once. V usage is TRBV6-5 and J usage is TRBJ2-7; no definite D call. Trimming shortened V by 6 bases and J by 5 bases, and 11 bases separated the two germline ends. Germline V lookup: CDR1 MNHEY, CDR2 SVGAGI. The CDR3 loop spans 12 amino acids. CDR3 loop: CASRSEDHEQYF. The CDR3 DNA reads TGTGCCAGCAGATCCGAAGACCACGAGCAGTACTTC.

The gene calls are TRBV6-5 and TRBJ1-5; TRBD1 agrees at 10 bases. The CDR3 sequence is 14 residues long. Germline CDR1 and CDR2: MNHEY and SVGAGI. Trimming at V came to 8 bases and at J to 2 bases, leaving 3 bases not matched to a gene. Written as DNA, the CDR3 is TGTGCCAGCCGGGGACAGGGGCGCAATCAGCCCCAGCATTTT. Amino acids: CASRGQGRNQPQHF.

This clone has just a few counts. The rearrangement uses TRBV20-1 and TRBJ1-2; 7 bases align to TRBD1. Germline V lookup: CDR1 DFQATT, CDR2 SNEGSKA (reference sequence). Trimming removed 6 bases from V and 5 bases from J; junction bases left unmatched: 3. This CDR3 has 11 residues. DNA of the CDR3: TGCAGTGCCCCGACAGGGTATGGCTACACCTTC. As protein: CSAPTGYGYTF.

The chain is built from TRBV30 and TRBJ2-1; a weak D match, TRBD2 (7 bases). V dropped 0 bases and J dropped 4 bases, with 13 bases sitting between them. Germline-derived CDR1 and CDR2 are GTSNPN and SVGIG (reference sequence). The CDR3 totals 15 residues. CDR3: CAWSVRGGLYNEQFF. The CDR3, as DNA: TGTGCCTGGAGTGTAAGGGGGGGACTGTACAATGAGCAGTTCTTC. The full variable domain, in which reference TRBV30 and TRBJ2-1 provide the parts outside the CDR3, is SQTIHQWPATLVQPVGSPLSLECTVEGTSNPNLYWYRQAAGRGLQLLFYSVGIGQISSEVPQNLSASRPQDRQFILSSKKLLLSDSGFYLCAWSVRGGLYNEQFFGPGTRLTVL.

This clone rates as medium-sized (0.01 to 0.1%). The V and J genes are TRBV29-1 and TRBJ2-1; D not resolved. The CDR3 sequence is 11 residues long. The germline V gene encodes CDR1 SQVTM and CDR2 ANQGSEA. Trimming took off 8 bases at V and 6 bases at J, with 11 bases between the two ends. CDR3 protein: CSPLTGNEQFF. CDR3 nucleotide sequence: TGCAGCCCGTTGACTGGCAATGAGCAGTTCTTC.

In its sample, this clone is medium-sized (0.01 to 0.1%). The chain has TRBV5-1 and TRBJ2-7; 7 bases are a match to TRBD2. The CDR3 covers 17 residues. The ends lost 6 bases at V and 0 bases at J; junction bases unmatched: 15. From germline, CDR1 is SGHRS and CDR2 YFSETQ. The CDR3 loop reads CASTLGPLGGNSYEQYF. The DNA of the CDR3 is TGCGCCAGCACCCTAGGACCTCTGGGAGGGAACTCCTACGAGCAGTACTTC.